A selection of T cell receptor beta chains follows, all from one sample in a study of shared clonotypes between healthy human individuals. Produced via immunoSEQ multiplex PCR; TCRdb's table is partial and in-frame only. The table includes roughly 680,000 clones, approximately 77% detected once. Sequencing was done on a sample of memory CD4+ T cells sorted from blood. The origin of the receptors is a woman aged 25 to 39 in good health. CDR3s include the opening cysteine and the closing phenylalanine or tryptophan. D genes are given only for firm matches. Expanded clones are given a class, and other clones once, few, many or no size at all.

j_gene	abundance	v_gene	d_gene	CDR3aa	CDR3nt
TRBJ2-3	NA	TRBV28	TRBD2	CASSNWGQTSGEKGSTDTQYF	TGTGCCAGCAGCAATTGGGGCCAGACTAGCGGGGAGAAGGGGAGCACAGATACGCAGTATTTT
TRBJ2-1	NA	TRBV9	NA	CASSVANRVSSYNEQFF	TGTGCCAGCAGCGTAGCTAATAGGGTCTCCTCCTACAATGAGCAGTTCTTC
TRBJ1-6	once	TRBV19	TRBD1	CASNIGQGRNSPLHF	TGTGCCAGTAATATAGGACAGGGCCGTAATTCACCCCTCCACTTT
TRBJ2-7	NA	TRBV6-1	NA	CASSVNSPDEQYF	TGTGCCAGCAGTGTAAACAGTCCGGACGAGCAGTACTTC
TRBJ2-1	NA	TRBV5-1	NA	CASSLGNRVQFF	TGCGCCAGCAGCTTGGGTAACAGGGTGCAGTTCTTC
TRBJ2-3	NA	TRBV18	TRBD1	CASSPTFGQGSDTQYF	TGTGCCAGCTCACCAACTTTCGGACAGGGGTCAGATACGCAGTATTTT
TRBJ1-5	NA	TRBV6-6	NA	CASSYTGNQPQHF	TGTGCCAGCAGTTATACAGGGAATCAGCCCCAGCATTTT
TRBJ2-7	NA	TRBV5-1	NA	CASSVTSTAEQYF	TGCGCCAGCAGTGTTACTAGCACAGCCGAGCAGTACTTC
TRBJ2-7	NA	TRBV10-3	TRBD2	CAISGGSGLAGVREQYF	TGTGCCATCAGTGGAGGCTCGGGACTAGCGGGAGTTCGCGAGCAGTACTTC
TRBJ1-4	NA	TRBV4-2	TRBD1	CASSSLGQSNEKLFF	TGTGCCAGCAGCTCCCTGGGACAGTCTAATGAAAAACTGTTTTTT
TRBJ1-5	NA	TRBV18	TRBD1	CASSILGGDDSNQPQHF	TGTGCCAGCTCGATTCTAGGGGGCGACGATAGCAATCAGCCCCAGCATTTT
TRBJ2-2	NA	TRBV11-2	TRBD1	CASTYPEQGARNGELFF	TGTGCCAGCACCTACCCGGAACAGGGGGCGCGTAACGGGGAGCTGTTTTTT
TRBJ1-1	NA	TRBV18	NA	CASSPWGTEAFF	TGTGCCAGCTCACCGTGGGGCACTGAAGCTTTCTTT
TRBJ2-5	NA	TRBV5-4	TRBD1	CASSLDRVQTQYF	TGTGCCAGCAGCTTAGACAGGGTACAGACCCAGTACTTC
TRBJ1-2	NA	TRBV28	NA	CASRIPGAPYGYTF	TGTGCCAGCAGGATCCCAGGGGCCCCCTATGGCTACACCTTC
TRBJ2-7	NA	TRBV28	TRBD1	CASRDRVIYEQYF	TGTGCCAGCCGGGACAGGGTCATCTACGAGCAGTACTTC
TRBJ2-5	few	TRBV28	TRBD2	CASSSTWGGYF	TGTGCCAGCAGTTCAACTTGGGGGGGGTACTTC
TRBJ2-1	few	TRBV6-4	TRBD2	CASSDFASGGGNEQFF	TGTGCCAGCAGTGACTTTGCGAGCGGGGGTGGGAATGAGCAGTTCTTC
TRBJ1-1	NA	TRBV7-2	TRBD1	CASSFNRGFRTEAFF	TGTGCCAGCAGCTTTAACAGGGGATTTAGGACTGAAGCTTTCTTT
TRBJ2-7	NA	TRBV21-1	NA	CASSREWGAGYEQYF	TGTGCCAGCAGCAGGGAGTGGGGGGCGGGATACGAGCAGTACTTC
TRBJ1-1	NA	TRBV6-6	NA	CASSSEGGLNTEAFF	TGTGCCAGCAGTAGCGAGGGGGGGTTGAACACTGAAGCTTTCTTT
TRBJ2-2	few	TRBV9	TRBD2	CASSVVPSGMNTGELFF	TGTGCCAGCAGCGTAGTCCCTAGCGGGATGAACACCGGGGAGCTGTTTTTT
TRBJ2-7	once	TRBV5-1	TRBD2	CASSLSGLSYEQYF	TGCGCCAGCAGCCTTAGCGGGCTGTCCTACGAGCAGTACTTC
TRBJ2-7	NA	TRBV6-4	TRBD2	CASSRLAGEVQYF	TGTGCCAGCAGTCGACTAGCGGGAGAGGTGCAGTACTTC
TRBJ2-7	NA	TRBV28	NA	CASSTTDSTGNPLYEQYF	TGTGCCAGCAGTACCACCGATAGTACAGGTAATCCCCTCTACGAGCAGTACTTC
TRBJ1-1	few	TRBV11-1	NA	CASSLARPENTEAFF	TGTGCCAGCAGCTTAGCGCGTCCGGAGAACACTGAAGCTTTCTTT
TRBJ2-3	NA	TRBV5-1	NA	CASSAGTITDTQYF	TGCGCCAGCAGCGCCGGGACCATCACAGATACGCAGTATTTT
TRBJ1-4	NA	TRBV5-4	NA	CASSLGGWDEKLFF	TGTGCCAGCAGCTTGGGGGGTTGGGATGAAAAACTGTTTTTT
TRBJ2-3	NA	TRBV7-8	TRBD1	CASSLRTGLKDTQYF	TGTGCCAGCAGCTTACGGACAGGGTTGAAAGATACGCAGTATTTT
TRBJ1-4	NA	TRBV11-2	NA	CASSLEWGLGGLFF	TGTGCCAGCAGCTTAGAGTGGGGACTAGGGGGACTGTTTTTT
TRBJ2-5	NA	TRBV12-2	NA	CASRLRREGTQYF	TGTGCAAGTCGCTTACGCCGGGAGGGGACCCAGTACTTC
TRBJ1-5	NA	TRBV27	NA	CASSLRGPQDTSNQPQHF	TGTGCCAGCAGTCTGCGCGGACCCCAAGACACCAGCAATCAGCCCCAGCATTTT
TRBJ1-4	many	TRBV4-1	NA	CASSEGTISTNEKLFF	TGCGCCAGCAGCGAAGGGACAATTTCAACTAATGAAAAACTGTTTTTT
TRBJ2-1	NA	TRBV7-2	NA	CASSLFGAYNEQFF	TGTGCCAGCAGCTTGTTTGGGGCTTACAATGAGCAGTTCTTC
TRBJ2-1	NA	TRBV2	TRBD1	CASSLRDRGRNEQFF	TGTGCCAGCAGTCTCCGGGACAGGGGGCGCAATGAGCAGTTCTTC
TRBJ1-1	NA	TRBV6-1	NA	CASREGVNTEAFF	TGTGCCAGCAGGGAGGGGGTGAACACTGAAGCTTTCTTT
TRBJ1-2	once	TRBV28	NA	CASINTPSFYGYTF	TGTGCCAGCATAAACACCCCATCGTTCTATGGCTACACCTTC
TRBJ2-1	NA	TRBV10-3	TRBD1	CATRGDQGAYEQFF	TGTGCCACCAGGGGTGACCAGGGGGCATATGAGCAGTTCTTC
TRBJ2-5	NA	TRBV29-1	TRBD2	CSVDAGGRARETQYF	TGCAGCGTTGACGCAGGCGGGAGGGCCCGGGAGACCCAGTACTTC
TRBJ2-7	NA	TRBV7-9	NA	CASSSGGHYEQYF	TGTGCCAGCAGTTCTGGGGGACACTACGAGCAGTACTTC
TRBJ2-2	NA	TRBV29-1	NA	CSAGGPTRELFF	TGCAGCGCCGGGGGCCCCACCAGGGAGCTGTTTTTT
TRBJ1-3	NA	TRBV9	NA	CASSPEVGRAGNTIYF	TGTGCCAGCAGCCCAGAGGTGGGGAGGGCTGGAAACACCATATATTTT
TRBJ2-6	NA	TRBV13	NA	CASSSSGANVLTF	TGTGCCAGCAGCTCTTCTGGGGCCAACGTCCTGACTTTC
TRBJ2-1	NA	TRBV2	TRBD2	CASSYRGLGEYNEQFF	TGTGCCAGCAGTTATCGGGGACTAGGCGAATACAATGAGCAGTTCTTC
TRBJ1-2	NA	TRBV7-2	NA	CASSSPRGIDGYTF	TGTGCCAGCAGCTCCCCCCGTGGGATCGATGGCTACACCTTC